This T cell receptor beta chain was retrieved from a study of shared clonotypes between healthy human individuals. Study-wide background: In total, the donors were a couple of women and a few men aged 18 to 49.

Genomic DNA of unsorted samples came from about 100 million PBMCs. Method: immunoSEQ multiplex PCR; TCRdb's copy keeps in-frame clones and lacks some. The sample consists of 450,000 to 500,000 clones, 78% of them appearing once. CDR1 and CDR2 (germline): LGHNA, YNFKEQ. The CDR3 loop spans 19 amino acids. With 1 base removed from V and 8 bases from J, the gap between germline ends came to 27 bases. The chain recombines TRBV4-2 with TRBJ2-4, with D possibly matching TRBD2 (5 bases). The sequence was collected from a woman between 40 and 50 years old in good health. Some clones in this sample may be carry-over from other donors' samples. Specimen: PBMCs. CDR3: CASSQGRFTVHLGRDIQYF. The CDR3 DNA reads as TGTGCCAGCAGCCAAGGGAGGTTTACGGTCCACCTGGGAAGGGACATTCAGTACTTC.